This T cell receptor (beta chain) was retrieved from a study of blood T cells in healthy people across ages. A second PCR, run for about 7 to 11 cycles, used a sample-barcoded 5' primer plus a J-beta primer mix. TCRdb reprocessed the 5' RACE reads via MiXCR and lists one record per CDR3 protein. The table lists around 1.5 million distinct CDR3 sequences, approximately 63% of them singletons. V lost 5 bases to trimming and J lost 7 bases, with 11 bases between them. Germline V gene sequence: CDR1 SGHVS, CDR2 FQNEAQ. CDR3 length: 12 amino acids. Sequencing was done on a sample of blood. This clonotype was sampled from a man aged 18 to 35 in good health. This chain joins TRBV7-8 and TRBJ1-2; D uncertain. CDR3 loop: CASSAIESGYTF. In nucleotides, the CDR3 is TGTGCCAGCAGCGCGATAGAGAGTGGCTACACCTTC.